A selection of T cell receptor beta chains follows, all from one sample in a study of blood T cell repertoires in COVID-19. Assay: immunoSEQ multiplex PCR; the TCRdb copy retains only in-frame clones and omits some. Of about 180,000 clones listed, less than 85% are singletons. Sequenced: peripheral blood. These receptors all stem from a woman in her sixties or seventies with COVID-19, enrolled during active disease. The CDR3 runs from the conserved cysteine through the conserved F or W. A D gene is named only where the DNA matches it firmly. Expanded clones get a size class; other rows say once, few or many, or leave the size out.

J: TRBJ2-5; V: TRBV29-1; D: -; size: -; CDR3: CSFTQGSGQETQYF; DNA: TGCAGCTTCACCCAAGGGTCGGGGCAAGAGACCCAGTACTTC
J: TRBJ1-3; V: TRBV18; D: -; size: -; CDR3: CASSPLMAQGSGNTIYF; DNA: TGTGCCAGCTCACCACTCATGGCGCAGGGCTCTGGAAACACCATATATTTT
J: TRBJ2-2; V: TRBV10-3; D: -; size: -; CDR3: CAISVGREAGELFF; DNA: TGTGCCATCAGTGTGGGGCGCGAGGCCGGGGAGCTGTTTTTT
J: TRBJ1-5; V: TRBV10-3; D: -; size: once; CDR3: CAISDGGSNQPQHF; DNA: TGTGCCATCAGTGACGGGGGGAGCAATCAGCCCCAGCATTTT
J: TRBJ2-7; V: TRBV28; D: TRBD2; size: -; CDR3: CASSLGGVSYEQYF; DNA: TGTGCCAGCAGTCTTGGGGGGGTATCCTACGAGCAGTACTTC
J: TRBJ2-1; V: TRBV2; D: TRBD2; size: -; CDR3: CASKGGLAGNNEQFF; DNA: TGTGCCAGCAAGGGGGGACTAGCGGGAAACAATGAGCAGTTCTTC
J: TRBJ2-6; V: TRBV29-1; D: TRBD1; size: -; CDR3: CSVFVGTGLFSGANVLTF; DNA: TGCAGCGTTTTCGTTGGGACAGGGCTTTTCTCTGGGGCCAACGTCCTGACTTTC
J: TRBJ2-3; V: TRBV29-1; D: -; size: -; CDR3: CSGLQGTDTQYF; DNA: TGCAGCGGCCTACAGGGTACAGATACGCAGTATTTT
J: TRBJ1-5; V: TRBV6-6; D: TRBD1; size: -; CDR3: CASKGQGSNQPQHF; DNA: TGTGCCAGTAAGGGACAGGGAAGCAATCAGCCCCAGCATTTT
J: TRBJ2-1; V: TRBV4-3; D: -; size: -; CDR3: CASSQERDFWWGEQFF; DNA: TGCGCCAGCAGCCAAGAAAGGGACTTTTGGTGGGGTGAGCAGTTCTTC
J: TRBJ2-3; V: TRBV19; D: TRBD2; size: -; CDR3: CASSQTSGGTDTQYF; DNA: TGTGCCAGTAGTCAGACTAGCGGGGGCACAGATACGCAGTATTTT
J: TRBJ2-1; V: TRBV6-1; D: -; size: -; CDR3: CASSLEVYNEQFF; DNA: TGTGCCAGCAGTTTAGAGGTCTACAATGAGCAGTTCTTC
J: TRBJ2-3; V: TRBV18; D: -; size: -; CDR3: CASSPRQESTDTQYF; DNA: TGTGCCAGCTCACCGCGACAGGAGAGCACAGATACGCAGTATTTT
J: TRBJ1-2; V: TRBV9; D: TRBD1; size: -; CDR3: CASKTGTGSNYGYTF; DNA: TGTGCCAGCAAAACCGGGACAGGATCTAACTATGGCTACACCTTC
J: TRBJ2-2; V: TRBV6-2/TRBV6-3; D: -; size: -; CDR3: CASSILQGELFF; DNA: TGTGCCAGCAGCATACTGCAAGGGGAGCTGTTTTTT
J: TRBJ1-1; V: TRBV18; D: TRBD1; size: -; CDR3: CASSPEDRAFWNTEAFF; DNA: TGTGCCAGCTCACCGGAGGACAGGGCCTTTTGGAACACTGAAGCTTTCTTT
J: TRBJ1-1; V: TRBV12-5; D: -; size: -; CDR3: CASGLDGGAMNPEAFF; DNA: TGTGCTAGTGGTTTGGATGGGGGGGCAATGAACCCTGAAGCTTTCTTT